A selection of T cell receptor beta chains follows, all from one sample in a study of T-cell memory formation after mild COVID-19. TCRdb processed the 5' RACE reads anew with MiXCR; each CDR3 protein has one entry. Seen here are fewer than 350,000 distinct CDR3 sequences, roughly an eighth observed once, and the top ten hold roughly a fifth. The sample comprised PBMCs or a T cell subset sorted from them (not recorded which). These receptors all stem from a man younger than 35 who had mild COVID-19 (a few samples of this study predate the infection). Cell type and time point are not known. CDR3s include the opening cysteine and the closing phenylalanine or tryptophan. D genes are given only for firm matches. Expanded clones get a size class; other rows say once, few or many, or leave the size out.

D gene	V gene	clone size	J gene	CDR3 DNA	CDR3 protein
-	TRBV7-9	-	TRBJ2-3	TGTGCCAGCAGCTTTAGCGGTTTCACAGATACGCAGTATTTT	CASSFSGFTDTQYF
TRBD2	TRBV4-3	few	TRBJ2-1	TGCGCCAGCAGCCAAGGGACTAGTTTTAATGAGCAGTTCTTC	CASSQGTSFNEQFF
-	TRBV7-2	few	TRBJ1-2	TGTGCCAGCAGCTTTATGTCCCGCGACGTAGACTATGGCTACACCTTC	CASSFMSRDVDYGYTF
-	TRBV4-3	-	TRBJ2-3	TGCGCCAGCAGCCAAGATTACCGGACAGTGTTCACAGATACGCAGTATTTT	CASSQDYRTVFTDTQYF
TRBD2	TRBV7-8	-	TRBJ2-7	TGTGCCAGCAGCTTTGTAGCGGGGAGCTACGAGCAGTACTTC	CASSFVAGSYEQYF
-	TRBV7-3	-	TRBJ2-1	TGTGCCAGCAGCCGGGCTGGGGGGTACGATGAGCAGTTCTTC	CASSRAGGYDEQFF
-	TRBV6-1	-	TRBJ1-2	TGTGCCAGCAGTGACCTCGGCTACACCTTC	CASSDLGYTF
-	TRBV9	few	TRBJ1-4	TGTGCCAGCAGCGTAGGGGGACGAGGGGATGAAAAACTGTTTTTT	CASSVGGRGDEKLFF
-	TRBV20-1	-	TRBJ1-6	TGCAGTGCTAGATTGGGGAATTCACCCCTCCACTTT	CSARLGNSPLHF
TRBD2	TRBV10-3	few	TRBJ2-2	TGTGCCATCAGTGAGCGGGGGGGCTCCACCGGGGAGCTGTTTTTT	CAISERGGSTGELFF
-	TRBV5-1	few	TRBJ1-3	TGCGCCAGCAGCTTCGGCACCCCTGGAAACACCATATATTTT	CASSFGTPGNTIYF
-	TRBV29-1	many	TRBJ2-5	TGCAGCGTTATAGGGGACCCGGAGACCCAGTACTTC	CSVIGDPETQYF
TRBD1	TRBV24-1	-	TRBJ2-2	TGTGCCACCGGGGACAGGAACACCGGGGAGCTGTTTTTT	CATGDRNTGELFF
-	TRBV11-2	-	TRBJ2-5	TGTGCCAGCAGGAGGGTCGGGGAGACCCAGTACTTC	CASRRVGETQYF
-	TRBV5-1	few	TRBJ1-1	TGCGCCAGCAGCCTGGACAGAGGAGTTGAAGCTTTCTTT	CASSLDRGVEAFF
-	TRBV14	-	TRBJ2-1	TGTGCCAGCAGCCAAGATCGTGGACGATGGCCAAGGCAGTTCTTC	CASSQDRGRWPRQFF
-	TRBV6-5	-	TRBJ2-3	TGTGCCAGCAGTACGGCCGGCCGCGGGCCCACTAGCACAGATACGCAGTATTTT	CASSTAGRGPTSTDTQYF
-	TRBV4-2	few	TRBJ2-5	TGTGCCAGCAGCCAAGTTTGGGCTAGTGGAGAGACCCAGTACTTC	CASSQVWASGETQYF
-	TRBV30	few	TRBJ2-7	TGTGCCTGGAGTGTAGAGGTGGGAAGTAACGAGCAGTACTTC	CAWSVEVGSNEQYF
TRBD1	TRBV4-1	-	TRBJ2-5	TGCGCCAGCAGGAGGGACAGGGGGTGGGAGACCCAGTACTTC	CASRRDRGWETQYF
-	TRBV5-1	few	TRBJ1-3	TGCGCCAGCAGCTTAAACAGGGTTAACGCCGGAAACACCATATATTTT	CASSLNRVNAGNTIYF
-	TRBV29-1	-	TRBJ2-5	TGCAGCGTTGAAGGTTACGCGGGGGCGTACCAAGAGACCCAGTACTTC	CSVEGYAGAYQETQYF
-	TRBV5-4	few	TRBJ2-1	TGTGCCAGCAGCTTGGCGGTTGGTGAGCAGTTCTTC	CASSLAVGEQFF
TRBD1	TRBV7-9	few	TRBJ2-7	TGTGCCAGCAGCGGGGACAGCGACCACAGGAGCTCCTACGAGCAGTACTTC	CASSGDSDHRSSYEQYF
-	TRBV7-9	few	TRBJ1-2	TGTGCCAGCAGCTTGAGCAGGGTAGATGGCTACACCTTC	CASSLSRVDGYTF
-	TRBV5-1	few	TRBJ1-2	TGCGCCAGCAGCTTGACTCCGGATTGGGACGGCTACACCTTC	CASSLTPDWDGYTF
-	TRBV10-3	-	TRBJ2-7	TGTGCCATCAGTGAGTCGTCCGGCCGCGCCTACGAGCAGTACTTC	CAISESSGRAYEQYF
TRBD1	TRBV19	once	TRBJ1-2	TGTGCCAGTAGATCAAAGGACAGGGGGCTGGGCTATGGCTACACCTTC	CASRSKDRGLGYGYTF
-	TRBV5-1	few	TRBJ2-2	TGCGCCAGCAGCTTGGAGGACGGGGAGCTGTTTTTT	CASSLEDGELFF
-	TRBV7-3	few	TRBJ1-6	TGTGCCAGCAGCTTTGGTGTATGGAATTCACCCCTCCACTTT	CASSFGVWNSPLHF
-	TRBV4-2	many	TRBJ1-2	TGTGCCAGCAGCCAAGATCCGGGGGCGCGGGCCTATGGCTACACCTTC	CASSQDPGARAYGYTF